The 3 T cell receptor beta chains below all came from one sample that was sequenced in a study of blood T cell repertoires in COVID-19. Sequenced by immunoSEQ multiplex PCR; TCRdb stores in-frame clones only, minus some. This sample yields about 120,000 clones, of which roughly four fifths are seen a single time; 8% to 13% belongs to the top ten. Sequences were obtained from peripheral blood. All receptors come from a human donor in a cohort sampled during active COVID-19.

The chain joins TRBV2 to TRBJ1-4, with D perhaps matching TRBD1 (6 bases). Looked up from germline, CDR1 is SNHLY and CDR2 is FYNNEI. The CDR3 runs to 15 residues. V lost 6 bases and J 7 bases, leaving 18 bases between the germline ends. The CDR3 bases are TGTGCCAGCAGCCTTAACCGGGACATTAGTGAAAAACTGTTTTTT. Translation gives CASSLNRDISEKLFF.

V and J are TRBV28 and TRBJ2-1; D possibly corresponds to TRBD1 (5 bases). V was trimmed by 5 bases and J by 3 bases, leaving 11 bases between them. CDR3 size: 14 residues. CDR1 is MDHEN and CDR2 is SYDVKM in the germline V gene. CDR3 nucleotide sequence: TGTGCCAGCAGTGGCCGCAGGGACTACAATGAGCAGTTCTTC. This gives the protein CASSGRRDYNEQFF.

The chain couples TRBV11-2 to TRBJ2-5; 12 nucleotides align to TRBD2. The CDR3 is 17 amino acids. Losses at the gene ends were 6 bases for V and 5 bases for J; bases not matched to a gene: 13. Looked up from germline, CDR1 is SGHAT and CDR2 is FQNNGV. The CDR3 spells CASRERTSGRLWETQYF. Here the CDR3 DNA reads TGTGCCAGCAGGGAACGTACTAGCGGGAGGCTATGGGAGACCCAGTACTTC. Full variable domain (outside the CDR3, taken from reference TRBV11-2 and TRBJ2-5): EAGVAQSPRYKIIEKRQSVAFWCNPISGHATLYWYQQILGQGPKLLIQFQNNGVVDDSQLPKDRFSAERLKGVDSTLKIQPAKLEDSAVYLCASRERTSGRLWETQYFGPGTRLLVL.